Listed below are T cell receptor beta chains from one sample, sequenced in a study of shared clonotypes between healthy human individuals. Clones were sequenced by immunoSEQ multiplex PCR, and TCRdb holds only the in-frame ones, with some missing. The sample includes millions of clones, approximately 95% of them seen just once. The sample was naive CD8+ T cells sorted from blood. The receptors were sampled from a man aged 18 to 29 in good health. CDR3s include the opening cysteine and the closing phenylalanine or tryptophan. D genes are given only for firm matches. Rows give clone size only sometimes, using once, few, many, or a class for an expanded clone.

>NA|TRBV4-3|NA|14|TRBJ2-1
TGCGCCAGCAGCCAAGTACCTAGCGATAATGAGCAGTTCTTC
CASSQVPSDNEQFF
>NA|TRBV9|NA|13|TRBJ2-3
TGTGCCAGCAGCGCTGGTAGTGAGGGGACGCAGTATTTT
CASSAGSEGTQYF
>NA|TRBV11-2|NA|16|TRBJ2-2
TGTGCCAGCAGCTTAAGTCGTGGGGGGCCCACCGGGGAGCTGTTTTTT
CASSLSRGGPTGELFF
>NA|TRBV2|NA|13|TRBJ1-1
TGTGCCAGCACCCAAGGGACTAGGTATGAAGCTTTCTTT
CASTQGTRYEAFF
>NA|TRBV7-8|NA|12|TRBJ2-1
TGTGCCAGCAGCTCCAGGGTCAATGAGCAGTTCTTC
CASSSRVNEQFF
>NA|TRBV5-6|NA|14|TRBJ1-2
TGTGCCAGCAGCTTCTACAGGCTTAACTATGGCTACACCTTC
CASSFYRLNYGYTF
>NA|TRBV6-1|NA|13|TRBJ1-5
TGTGCCAGCAGTAACAGGGGCAATCAGCCCCAGCATTTT
CASSNRGNQPQHF
>NA|TRBV30|TRBD1|11|TRBJ1-1
TGTGCCTGGTCAGGGGGTGTTGAAGCTTTCTTT
CAWSGGVEAFF
>once|TRBV5-1|TRBD1|17|TRBJ1-2
TGCGCCAGCAGCGACCGCCCCGATAGACAGGGAGGCTATGGCTACACCTTC
CASSDRPDRQGGYGYTF
>NA|TRBV6-1|TRBD2|15|TRBJ2-7
TGTGCCAGCAGTGAAGGGCTAGCGGGGGCCTACGAGCAGTACTTC
CASSEGLAGAYEQYF
>NA|TRBV30|TRBD1|15|TRBJ2-7
TGTGCCTGGAGGATAACAGGGGAAGCTTTCTACGAGCAGTACTTC
CAWRITGEAFYEQYF
>NA|TRBV6-4|TRBD2|15|TRBJ2-3
TGTGCCAGCAGTGAACTAGCGGGAGTACCAGATACGCAGTATTTT
CASSELAGVPDTQYF
>NA|TRBV4-1|NA|16|TRBJ2-7
TGCGCCAGCAGCCAAGCTTTGGGGGGAGAGGGCTACGAGCAGTACTTC
CASSQALGGEGYEQYF
>NA|TRBV30|NA|11|TRBJ2-1
TGTGCCTGGAGTGTAGCTGGCGAGCAGTTCTTC
CAWSVAGEQFF
>NA|TRBV30|NA|12|TRBJ1-2
TGTGCCTGGATGTACAGCACCGATGGCTACACCTTC
CAWMYSTDGYTF
>NA|TRBV5-8|NA|10|TRBJ1-5
TGTGCCAGCAGCTATCAGCCCCAGCATTTT
CASSYQPQHF
>NA|TRBV9|NA|14|TRBJ2-7
TGTGCCAGCAGCGTAGCCCCCGGGGGCTACGAGCAGTACTTC
CASSVAPGGYEQYF
>NA|TRBV27|TRBD1|15|TRBJ2-3
TGTGCCAGCAGCGACCGGGACAGGGTCACAGATACGCAGTATTTT
CASSDRDRVTDTQYF
>NA|TRBV4-1|TRBD1|17|TRBJ1-1
TGCGCCAGCAGCCCGCCCCTAGGGACAGCGCCGAACACTGAAGCTTTCTTT
CASSPPLGTAPNTEAFF
>once|TRBV27|TRBD1|13|TRBJ1-2
TGTGCCAGCAGTGGGACAGGGTACTATGGCTACACCTTC
CASSGTGYYGYTF
>NA|TRBV18|NA|14|TRBJ2-2
TGTGCCAGCTCACCACCGGGCGGTTCCGGGGAGCTGTTTTTT
CASSPPGGSGELFF
>NA|TRBV28|NA|16|TRBJ2-7
TGTGCCAGCAGTCCCAGTCCGTGGGCGTTCTCCTACGAGCAGTACTTC
CASSPSPWAFSYEQYF
>NA|TRBV20-1|NA|10|TRBJ1-2
TGCAGTGCTAGGGCGGACCACCATACCTTC
CSARADHHTF
>once|TRBV11-2|NA|11|TRBJ2-5
TGTGCCAGCAGCCTCGGAGTAGATCAGTACTTC
CASSLGVDQYF
>NA|TRBV7-9|TRBD1|15|TRBJ2-7
TGTGCCAGCAGCTTAGCCCCGACAGGGGACTACGAGCAGTACTTC
CASSLAPTGDYEQYF
>NA|TRBV27|TRBD2|15|TRBJ2-1
TGTGCCAGCAGTTTATTGGGGACTAGCGTGGTTGAGCAGTTCTTC
CASSLLGTSVVEQFF
>NA|TRBV9|TRBD2|17|TRBJ2-1
TGTGCCAGCAGCGCAAGGACTAGCGGGGATTTCTACAATGAGCAGTTCTTC
CASSARTSGDFYNEQFF
>once|TRBV28|NA|12|TRBJ1-5
TGTGCCAGCAGGCCCGGGGATCAGCCCCAGCATTTT
CASRPGDQPQHF
>NA|TRBV11-2|TRBD2|16|TRBJ2-1
TGTGCCAGCAGCTTTGTTGACGGCGGGAGGGCCCGGGAGCAGTTCTTC
CASSFVDGGRAREQFF
>NA|TRBV27|NA|13|TRBJ2-1
TGTGCCAGCAGCCCCGGATCCTACAATGAGCAGTTCTTC
CASSPGSYNEQFF
>once|TRBV18|NA|15|TRBJ2-3
TGTGCCAGCTCACCACCTGCCGGGAGCACAGATACGCAGTATTTT
CASSPPAGSTDTQYF
>NA|TRBV14|TRBD1|15|TRBJ2-7
TGTGCCAGCAGCCTGCTCGGACAGGGAACTACCGAGCAGTACTTC
CASSLLGQGTTEQYF
>NA|TRBV19|TRBD1|13|TRBJ1-2
TGTGCCAGTAGCACCTGGACAGGGTATGGCTACACCTTC
CASSTWTGYGYTF
>NA|TRBV27|NA|13|TRBJ2-7
TGTGCCAGCAGTTACAGGGAAGCCTACGAGCAGTACTTC
CASSYREAYEQYF
>NA|TRBV6-6|TRBD1|16|TRBJ2-3
TGTGCCAGCAGAGGACCCGGGACAGCCCCCACAGATACGCAGTATTTT
CASRGPGTAPTDTQYF
>NA|TRBV7-7|NA|13|TRBJ1-4
TGTGCTAGCAGCACCGGGTTTAATGAAAAACTGTTTTTT
CASSTGFNEKLFF
>NA|TRBV7-9|NA|13|TRBJ2-2
TGTGCCAGCAGTCTGAAACCAGCCGGGGAGCTGTTTTTT
CASSLKPAGELFF
>NA|TRBV7-2|TRBD1|15|TRBJ1-6
TGTGCCAGCAGCTTAGACCGGGACAGACTATCACCCCTCCACTTT
CASSLDRDRLSPLHF
>once|TRBV29-1|NA|12|TRBJ2-2
TGCAGCGTAACTTCGGGGTCCGGGGAGCTGTTTTTT
CSVTSGSGELFF
>NA|TRBV7-9|TRBD2|18|TRBJ2-2
TGTGCCAGCAGCCCGACTAGCGGGGGGGCCCCCCACACCGGGGAGCTGTTTTTT
CASSPTSGGAPHTGELFF
>NA|TRBV7-9|NA|14|TRBJ1-2
TGTGCCAGCAGCTTAGATCTGGAACCTTATGGCTACACCTTC
CASSLDLEPYGYTF
>NA|TRBV11-2|TRBD2|14|TRBJ2-3
TGTGCCAGCAGCTCGAGCGGGGGGGCAGATACGCAGTATTTT
CASSSSGGADTQYF
>NA|TRBV19|NA|16|TRBJ1-1
TGTGCCAGTAGTATAGCGGGTTTTGGGTTGGACACTGAAGCTTTCTTT
CASSIAGFGLDTEAFF